The clone carrying this T cell receptor (beta chain) was seen more than once but under ten times. This specimen belongs to a study of response to subunit inactivated influenza vaccine. Between the trimmed V and J ends, which lost 0 bases and 0 bases, there was a span of 10 bases. The CDR3 length is 15 residues. The V gene's germline CDR1 is SGDLS and CDR2 YYNGEE. TCRdb processed the RT-PCR reads anew with MiXCR; each CDR3 protein has one entry. Here the sample spans fewer than 400,000 distinct CDR3 sequences, 20% to 25% being singletons. This TCR derives from a man between 50 and 70 years old who received an inactivated influenza vaccine. Sample: PBMCs from blood, taken approximately 20 months after vaccination. The V gene is TRBV9, the J gene TRBJ2-7; D is possibly TRBD2 (6 bases). The CDR3 sequence: CASSVGDFSSYEQYF. The DNA for the CDR3 is TGTGCCAGCAGCGTAGGGGACTTTTCCTCCTACGAGCAGTACTTC.